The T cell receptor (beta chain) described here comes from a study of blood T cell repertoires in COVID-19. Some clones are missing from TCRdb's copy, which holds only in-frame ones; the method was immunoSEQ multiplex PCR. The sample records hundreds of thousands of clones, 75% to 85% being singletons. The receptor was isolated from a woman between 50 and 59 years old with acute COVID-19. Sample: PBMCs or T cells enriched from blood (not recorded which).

The CDR3: CAITKTGVYGYTF. For the CDR3, the DNA is TGTGCCATCACCAAGACAGGGGTGTATGGCTACACCTTC. The chain carries TRBV10-3 and TRBJ1-2; 8 bases are a match to TRBD1. Trimming took 7 bases from V and 5 from J; bases not matched to a gene: 6. The CDR3 has 13 residues. The V gene's germline CDR1 is ENHRY and CDR2 SYGVKD.